The source of this T cell receptor (beta chain) is a study of CD8+ T cells in alopecia areata. Study-wide background: Oral tofacitinib (5 to 10 mg twice daily) was administered to treated patients.

Overall study findings and caveats: Compared with normal scalp, lesional scalp had higher clonality and more expanded CD8+ clones.

Extracted RNA was reverse transcribed, and the resulting cDNA served as sequencing template. Generated by immunoSEQ multiplex PCR, the TCRdb table keeps only in-frame clones and is missing some. Among about 180,000 clones listed, around 51% were seen once. The treatment: oral pan-JAK inhibitor, 5-10 mg twice daily. To note about this clone: Its antigen is unidentified.

The sample in question was CD8+ T cells sorted from blood, obtained at approximately week 52, from a patient treated with tofacitinib. The receptor was derived from a human donor with alopecia areata.

The CDR3 DNA sequence: TGTGCCAGCAGTTACTCGATAGCGGGGGGAGAGACCCAGTACTTC. This translates into CASSYSIAGGETQYF. This rearrangement joins TRBV6-6 to TRBJ2-5; the match to TRBD2 covers 10 bases. CDR3 length: 15 residues. Trimming took 0 bases from V and 4 from J; bases not matched to a gene: 2. CDR1 and CDR2 from the germline V gene are MNHNY and SVGAGI (reference sequence).